One sample yielded the 25 T cell receptor beta chains listed below, sequenced in a study of blood T cells in healthy people across ages. Sample-barcoded 5' priming and a J-beta primer mix drove a second PCR of 7 to 11 cycles. TCRdb passed the 5' RACE reads through MiXCR, listing each CDR3 protein once. The sample lists under 800,000 distinct CDR3 sequences, approximately 43% occurring once. Material for sequencing was blood. These receptor sequences come from a woman aged 55-69 years in good health.

This clonotype was detected many times. J is TRBJ2-5 and V is TRBV20-1; D is ambiguous. The CDR3 spans 13 residues. Germline V lookup: CDR1 DFQATT, CDR2 SNEGSKA (reference sequence). Deletions cut 0 bases from V and 1 base from J, with 6 bases between. This chain's CDR3 is CSAREAFQETQYF. In nucleotides, the CDR3 is TGCAGTGCTAGAGAAGCCTTCCAAGAGACCCAGTACTTC.

This clonotype occurred a few times. V is TRBV28 and J is TRBJ2-1; a possible D gene is TRBD1 (6 bases). Deletions cut 5 bases from V and 0 bases from J, with 8 bases between. There are 14 residues in the CDR3. Germline V gives CDR1 MDHEN, CDR2 SYDVKM. Here the CDR3 reads CASSGQSSYNEQFF. The CDR3, as DNA: TGTGCCAGCAGTGGACAGAGCTCCTACAATGAGCAGTTCTTC.

The table lists this clonotype with a few counts. This chain links TRBV4-2 with TRBJ1-4, with TRBD1 as a possible D gene (5 bases). CDR3 length: 16 amino acids. Looked up from germline, CDR1 is LGHNA and CDR2 is YNFKEQ. V lost 0 bases and J 8 bases, leaving 16 bases between the germline ends. The CDR3 DNA follows: TGTGCCAGCAGCCAAGAGGACGGGGGACCGGGAGAAAAACTGTTTTTT. This translates into CASSQEDGGPGEKLFF.

The genes are TRBV27 and TRBJ1-5, with D maybe TRBD1 (5 bases). The CDR3 length is 14 residues. The V gene's germline CDR1 is MNHEY and CDR2 SMNVEV (reference sequence). V lost 9 bases and J 5 bases, leaving 17 bases between the germline ends. The CDR3 bases are TGTGCCAGTCGGGACGGCCTTGTGGATCAGCCCCAGCATTTT. It translates to CASRDGLVDQPQHF.

To note about this clonotype: The junction does not match germline at one end; this may be a read error. The V call is TRBV25-1, the J call TRBJ2-1, with TRBD2 identical over 10 bases. The CDR3 has 16 amino acids. Germline V gene sequence: CDR1 MGHDK, CDR2 SYGVNS. CDR3 sequence: CACSELPSGSKNEQFF. Written as DNA, the CDR3 is TGTGCCTGCAGTGAATTGCCTAGCGGGAGTAAAAATGAGCAGTTCTTC.

With respect to this clonotype: A read error may be the cause here, since a much bigger clone is one base away. The chain couples TRBV9 to TRBJ2-5; tentatively, D is TRBD1 (6 bases). The CDR3 is 13 residues long. CDR1 SGDLS and CDR2 YYNGEE come from the germline V gene. The CDR3 protein is CASSWGHQETQCF. The CDR3 nucleotides are TGTGCCAGCAGCTGGGGACACCAAGAGACCCAGTGCTTC.

Many counts were recorded for this clonotype. The chain uses TRBV27 and TRBJ2-1; TRBD2 is a possible D gene (5 bases). The CDR3 length is 12 residues. V gave up 10 bases and J gave up 3 bases, with 10 bases separating them. Per germline, CDR1 MNHEY and CDR2 SMNVEV (reference sequence). CDR3 residues: CAIRGLYNEQFF. CDR3 DNA: TGTGCCATAAGAGGGCTCTACAATGAGCAGTTCTTC.

This clonotype was counted only a few times. The V call is TRBV6-2 or TRBV6-3, the J call TRBJ2-1; maybe TRBD2 (5 bases). CDR1 is MNHEY, CDR2 SVGEGT, per germline. Trimming took off 6 bases at V and 2 bases at J, with 11 bases between the two ends. The CDR3 has 14 amino acids. This CDR3 is CASRDGITYNEQFF. In nucleotides, the CDR3 is TGTGCCAGCAGAGACGGGATCACCTACAATGAGCAGTTCTTC.

Notes on this clonotype: At one boundary the junction diverges from the germline segment, which might be a read error. V gene TRBV12-3 or TRBV12-4 combines with J gene TRBJ2-1; 8 bases map to TRBD1. The CDR3 has 14 amino acids. CDR3 in amino acids: CASSPGQEYKEQFF. CDR3 sequence (DNA): TGTGCCAGCAGTCCGGGACAGGAATACAAGGAGCAGTTCTTC.

V usage is TRBV6-2 or TRBV6-3 and J usage is TRBJ2-2; 7 nucleotides line up with TRBD2. The CDR3 spans 16 residues. Germline CDR1 reads MNHEY; CDR2 reads SVGEGT. Trimming removed 6 bases from V and 2 bases from J; junction bases left unmatched: 9. The CDR3 DNA follows: TGTGCCAGCAGGACAGATCAAGCGGGAAACACCGGGGAGCTGTTTTTT. It yields the protein CASRTDQAGNTGELFF.

The V and J genes are TRBV7-2 and TRBJ2-7, with D possibly being TRBD1 (6 bases). CDR3 length: 14 amino acids. Germline loops: CDR1 SGHTA, CDR2 FQGNSA. V was shortened by 7 bases and J by 0 bases, with 13 bases between the two germline ends. The CDR3 here is CASMQTGGSYEQYF. DNA for the CDR3: TGTGCCAGCATGCAGACAGGTGGCTCCTACGAGCAGTACTTC.

This rearrangement joins TRBV5-1 to TRBJ2-3, with 14 bases aligning to TRBD2. V shed 3 bases, J shed 4 bases, and the junction held 16 bases outside the gene matches. This CDR3 has 20 residues. Looked up from germline, CDR1 is SGHRS and CDR2 is YFSETQ. Written as DNA, the CDR3 is TGCGCCAGCAGCTGGGGGCTGGGGACTAGCGGGAGTGAGTTGCCAGATACGCAGTATTTT. Encoded protein: CASSWGLGTSGSELPDTQYF.

The genes are TRBV11-2 and TRBJ2-1, with 8 bases that match TRBD1. J lost 6 bases, V lost 3 bases, and 7 bases had no gene match. The CDR3 runs to 15 residues. CDR1 and CDR2 from the germline V gene are SGHAT and FQNNGV. CDR3 DNA sequence: TGTGCCAGCAGCTTGCAGGGGGCCGTCACCAATGAGCAGTTCTTC. This encodes CASSLQGAVTNEQFF.

This chain joins TRBV29-1 and TRBJ2-1; 9 bases are a match to TRBD1. V dropped 8 bases and J dropped 13; count of bases not matched to a gene: 15. Germline CDR1 and CDR2: SQVTM and ANQGSEA. The CDR3 covers 13 residues. CDR3 sequence (DNA): TGCAGCACAAAAACAGGGGGCCAAGAGACCCAGTTCTTC. Amino acids: CSTKTGGQETQFF.

This sequence joins TRBV12-3 or TRBV12-4 and TRBJ2-4; a possible D gene is TRBD1 (6 bases). The J call is uncertain, as TRBJ2-7 better fits the DNA end. The CDR3 runs to 14 residues. The DNA of the CDR3 is TGTGCCAGCAGTTCGATCTCAGGGGCCTCCGAGCAGTACTTC. Translation gives CASSSISGASEQYF.

This clonotype was observed a handful of times. V gene TRBV3-1 combines with J gene TRBJ1-5, with D perhaps matching TRBD1 (6 bases). Per germline, CDR1 LGHDT and CDR2 YNNKEL (reference sequence). The V end lost 6 bases, the J end lost 0 bases, and 9 bases lay between the germline ends. CDR3 length equals 14 residues. The CDR3 is CASSRTDSNQPQHF. The CDR3 DNA follows: TGTGCCAGCAGTAGGACAGATAGCAATCAGCCCCAGCATTTT. Filled out from reference TRBV3-1 and TRBJ1-5, the complete variable domain reads DTAVSQTPKYLVTQMGNDKSIKCEQNLGHDTMYWYKQDSKKFLKIMFSYNNKELIINETVPNRFSPKSPDKAHLNLHINSLELGDSAVYFCASSRTDSNQPQHFGDGTRLSIL.

This sequence joins TRBV25-1 and TRBJ1-2, with a tentative D call TRBD1 (5 bases). Between the trimmed V and J ends, which lost 1 base and 8 bases, there was a span of 11 bases. This CDR3 comprises 13 residues. The V gene's germline CDR1 is MGHDK and CDR2 SYGVNS. The DNA for the CDR3 is TGTGCCAGCAGTGAATCCACAGGTAGCGGCTACACCTTC. Protein sequence: CASSESTGSGYTF.

The chain is built from TRBV20-1 and TRBJ2-1, with 9 positions matching TRBD2. CDR1 and CDR2 from the germline V gene are DFQATT and SNEGSKA (reference sequence). The CDR3 sequence is 13 residues long. V lost 4 bases and J lost 8; bases outside the gene matches: 6. Here the CDR3 reads CSAISGRWDEQFF. The CDR3 DNA sequence: TGCAGTGCTATTAGCGGGAGATGGGATGAGCAGTTCTTC.

This clonotype was detected a few times. This rearrangement joins TRBV29-1 to TRBJ1-2; D might be TRBD1 (5 bases). Germline values: CDR1 SQVTM, CDR2 ANQGSEA. The CDR3 sequence is 13 residues long. CDR3 DNA: TGCATCGCCCGGGACGTCGGGGGCTATGGCTACACCTTC. It specifies CIARDVGGYGYTF.

This clonotype was found a few times. V gene TRBV6-2 or TRBV6-3 combines with J gene TRBJ2-1; TRBD1 is a possible D gene (6 bases). This CDR3 has 12 amino acids. Germline-derived CDR1 and CDR2 are MNHEY and SVGEGT. Trimming took off 6 bases at V and 10 bases at J, with 13 bases between the two ends. CDR3 residues: CASSLQGQEQFF. CDR3 nucleotide sequence: TGTGCCAGCAGCCTACAGGGTCAAGAGCAGTTCTTC.

This chain links TRBV3-1 with TRBJ2-7; TRBD2 agrees at 7 bases. The V and J ends lost 4 bases and 3 bases, in that order; junction bases with no gene match: 12. Germline CDR1 is LGHDT and CDR2 is YNNKEL (reference sequence). The CDR3 runs to 16 residues. This chain's CDR3 is CASSPRTSRDYYEQYF. CDR3 bases: TGTGCCAGCAGCCCCCGAACATCCCGGGACTACTACGAGCAGTACTTC.

This clonotype was observed a handful of times. The DNA for the CDR3 is TGTGCCAGCTCACCCGGCGGATACGGCGAGCAGTACTTC. It yields the protein CASSPGGYGEQYF. The chain recombines TRBV18 with TRBJ2-7; D is undetermined. The germline CDR1 and CDR2 sequences are KGHSH and LQKENI. V dropped 3 bases and J dropped 6 bases, with 12 bases sitting between them. The CDR3 is 13 residues long. Filled out from reference TRBV18 and TRBJ2-7, the complete variable domain reads NAGVMQNPRHLVRRRGQEARLRCSPMKGHSHVYWYRQLPEEGLKFMVYLQKENIIDESGMPKERFSAEFPKEGPSILRIQQVVRGDSAAYFCASSPGGYGEQYFGPGTRLTVT.

Concerning this clonotype: This may be a read error, as it is one base from a much larger clone. The chain uses TRBV11-3 and TRBJ2-5, with 11 bases lining up with TRBD2. This CDR3 region has 16 residues. Germline V gives CDR1 SGHNT, CDR2 YENEEA. V trimming: 1 base; J trimming: 11 bases; junction bases outside the gene matches: 12. The CDR3 here is CASSLGLAGGPGEQYF. The CDR3, as DNA: TGTGCCAGCAGCTTAGGGTTAGCGGGAGGGCCAGGTGAGCAGTACTTC. The complete variable domain, with remaining parts taken from reference TRBV11-3 and TRBJ2-5, reads EAGVVQSPRYKIIEKKQPVAFWCNPISGHNTLYWYLQNLGQGPELLIRYENEEAVDDSQLPKDRFSAERLKGVDSTLKIQPAELGDSAVYLCASSLGLAGGPGEQYFGPGTRLLVL.

The chain couples TRBV6-6 to TRBJ2-7; 13 bases agree with TRBD2. The CDR3 is 15 residues long. J gave up 5 bases and V 0 bases, and 1 base lay outside the gene matches. Germline V gives CDR1 MNHNY, CDR2 SVGAGI (reference sequence). The DNA for the CDR3 is TGTGCCAGCAGTTACTCCGGACTAGCGGGAGACGAGCAGTACTTC. It is translated as CASSYSGLAGDEQYF.

V usage is TRBV24-1 and J usage is TRBJ2-7; D is unresolved. The V gene lost 3 bases and the J gene lost 7 bases, with 15 bases spanning the gap. From germline, CDR1 is KGHDR and CDR2 SFDVKD. CDR3 size: 14 residues. The CDR3 nucleotides read TGTGCCACCAGTGATGCAAGACGCCAAAATGAGCAGTACTTC. It yields the protein CATSDARRQNEQYF.